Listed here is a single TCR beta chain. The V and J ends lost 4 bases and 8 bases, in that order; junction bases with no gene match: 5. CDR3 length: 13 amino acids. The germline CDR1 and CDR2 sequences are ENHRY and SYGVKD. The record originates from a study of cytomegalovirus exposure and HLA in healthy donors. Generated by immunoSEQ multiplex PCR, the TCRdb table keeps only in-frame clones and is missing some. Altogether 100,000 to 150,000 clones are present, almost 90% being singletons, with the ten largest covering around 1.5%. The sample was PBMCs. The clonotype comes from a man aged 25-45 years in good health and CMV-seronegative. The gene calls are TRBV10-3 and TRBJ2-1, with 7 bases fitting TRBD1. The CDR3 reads CAISGSTGHEQFF. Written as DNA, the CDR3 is TGTGCCATCAGTGGGTCGACAGGGCATGAGCAGTTCTTC.